A selection of T cell receptor beta chains follows, all from one sample in a study of PD-1 blockade in mismatch repair-deficient tumors. Sequencing used immunoSEQ multiplex PCR; TCRdb keeps in-frame clones, though not all of them. The table lists 120,000 or so clones, about 88% of them singletons, with approximately 12% in the top ten. This specimen consisted of peripheral blood, obtained approximately 71 weeks after starting pembrolizumab. The receptors derive from an adult with mismatch repair-deficient cancer. The CDR3 runs from the conserved cysteine through the conserved F or W. D genes are given only for firm matches. The size of a clone is reported for some rows only, either as once, few or many, or as a class for expanded clones.

TRBV29-1,NA,NA,TRBJ1-2,CSVSRGPNGYTF,TGCAGCGTTAGCAGGGGCCCTAATGGCTACACCTTC
TRBV6-5,NA,once,TRBJ2-5,CASRTPVGETQYF,TGTGCCAGCAGGACCCCAGTGGGAGAGACCCAGTACTTC
TRBV6-6,NA,NA,TRBJ1-1,CASSPGDTEAFF,TGTGCCAGCAGTCCTGGGGACACTGAAGCTTTCTTT
TRBV5-1,TRBD1,NA,TRBJ1-2,CASSTGTGDGYTF,TGCGCCAGCAGCACGGGGACAGGGGATGGCTACACCTTC
TRBV5-1,TRBD1,NA,TRBJ1-1,CASSARGPNTEAFF,TGCGCCAGCAGCGCCAGGGGGCCGAACACTGAAGCTTTCTTT
TRBV4-3,NA,NA,TRBJ2-7,CASSQEQSPDYEQYF,TGCGCCAGCAGCCAAGAGCAGTCCCCCGACTACGAGCAGTACTTC
TRBV30,TRBD2,NA,TRBJ2-7,CAWSSGSSYEQYF,TGTGCCTGGAGTAGCGGGAGCTCCTACGAGCAGTACTTC
TRBV7-3,TRBD1,NA,TRBJ2-7,CASSLSPGGSYEQYF,TGTGCCAGCAGCTTATCCCCAGGGGGATCCTACGAGCAGTACTTC
TRBV7-9,TRBD2,NA,TRBJ2-1,CASSPRAGVSYNEQFF,TGTGCCAGCAGCCCCAGAGCGGGAGTGAGCTACAATGAGCAGTTCTTC
TRBV7-8,NA,NA,TRBJ1-1,CASSSSGWNTEAFF,TGTGCCAGCAGTTCCTCAGGGTGGAACACTGAAGCTTTCTTT
TRBV6-5,TRBD1,NA,TRBJ2-7,CASSYDRDYEQYF,TGTGCCAGCAGTTACGACAGGGACTACGAGCAGTACTTC
TRBV7-9,TRBD1,few,TRBJ2-2,CASSRTGYTGELFF,TGTGCCAGCAGCCGGACAGGGTACACCGGGGAGCTGTTTTTT
TRBV11-2,NA,NA,TRBJ2-7,CASSTGFPYEQYF,TGTGCCAGCAGCACCGGGTTTCCCTACGAGCAGTACTTC
TRBV5-4,TRBD1,NA,TRBJ2-7,CASSTPGQGEYEQYF,TGTGCCAGCAGTACCCCGGGACAGGGGGAGTACGAGCAGTACTTC
TRBV19,TRBD2,NA,TRBJ2-1,CASSIIAGGYGEQFF,TGTGCCAGTAGTATTATAGCGGGAGGGTATGGTGAGCAGTTCTTC
TRBV5-6,NA,NA,TRBJ1-1,CASSFRQPLEAFF,TGTGCCAGCAGCTTTAGACAGCCTCTTGAAGCTTTCTTT
TRBV5-6,NA,NA,TRBJ2-1,CASSLMTGAPYNEQFF,TGTGCCAGCAGCTTGATGACAGGCGCCCCTTACAATGAGCAGTTCTTC
TRBV5-1,TRBD1,NA,TRBJ2-7,CASSFRDRPYLTVDEQYF,TGCGCCAGCAGCTTTCGGGACAGGCCTTATCTTACGGTCGACGAGCAGTACTTC
TRBV29-1,TRBD2,NA,TRBJ2-1,CSVARTAGGRNEQFF,TGCAGCGTTGCCCGAACCGCGGGAGGTCGCAATGAGCAGTTCTTC
TRBV20-1,NA,NA,TRBJ1-1,CSARGNTEAFF,TGCAGTGCTAGGGGGAACACTGAAGCTTTCTTT
TRBV27,NA,NA,TRBJ2-1,CASSSVGYNEQFF,TGTGCCAGCAGTTCCGTAGGCTACAATGAGCAGTTCTTC
TRBV5-1,NA,NA,TRBJ2-6,CASSLGGSSGANVLTF,TGCGCCAGCAGCTTGGGTGGAAGCTCTGGGGCCAACGTCCTGACTTTC
TRBV10-1,NA,NA,TRBJ1-5,CARRACIYSNQPQHF,TGCGCCAGGAGGGCCTGTATTTATAGCAATCAGCCCCAGCATTTT
TRBV7-2,NA,NA,TRBJ2-5,CASSLERETQYF,TGTGCCAGCAGCTTAGAGAGGGAGACCCAGTACTTC
TRBV5-4,NA,NA,TRBJ2-6,CASRRDNVLTF,TGTGCCAGCAGGAGGGACAACGTCCTGACTTTC
TRBV9,TRBD1,NA,TRBJ2-7,CASSVAPQGAYEQYF,TGTGCCAGCAGCGTAGCCCCCCAGGGGGCTTACGAGCAGTACTTC